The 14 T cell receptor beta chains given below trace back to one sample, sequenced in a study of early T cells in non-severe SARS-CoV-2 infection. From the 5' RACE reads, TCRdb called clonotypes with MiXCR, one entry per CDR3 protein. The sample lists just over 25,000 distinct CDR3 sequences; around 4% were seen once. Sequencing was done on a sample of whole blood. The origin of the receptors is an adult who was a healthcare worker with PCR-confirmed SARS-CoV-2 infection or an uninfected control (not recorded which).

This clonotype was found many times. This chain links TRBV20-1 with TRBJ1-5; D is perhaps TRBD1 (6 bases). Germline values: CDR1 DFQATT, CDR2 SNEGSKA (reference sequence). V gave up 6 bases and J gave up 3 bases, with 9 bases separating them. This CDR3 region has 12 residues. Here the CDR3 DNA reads TGCAGTGCGGGGGACACCAATCAGCCCCAGCATTTT. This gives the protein CSAGDTNQPQHF.

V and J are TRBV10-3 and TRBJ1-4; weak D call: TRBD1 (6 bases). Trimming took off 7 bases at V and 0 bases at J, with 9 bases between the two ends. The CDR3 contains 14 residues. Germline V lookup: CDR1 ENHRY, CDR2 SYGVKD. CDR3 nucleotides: TGTGCCATCAAAGAGGGGGCAACTAATGAAAAACTGTTTTTT. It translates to CAIKEGATNEKLFF.

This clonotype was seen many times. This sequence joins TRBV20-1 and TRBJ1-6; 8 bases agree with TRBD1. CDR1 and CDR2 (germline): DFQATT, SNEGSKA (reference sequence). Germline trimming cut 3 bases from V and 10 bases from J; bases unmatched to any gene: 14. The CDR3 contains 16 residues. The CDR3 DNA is TGCAGTGCTAGGTCGCCCGGACAGGGAGAGAGCTCACCCCTCCACTTT. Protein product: CSARSPGQGESSPLHF.

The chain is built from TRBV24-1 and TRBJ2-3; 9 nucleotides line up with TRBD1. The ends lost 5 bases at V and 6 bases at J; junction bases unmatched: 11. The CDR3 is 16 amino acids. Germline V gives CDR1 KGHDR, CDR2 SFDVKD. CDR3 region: CATSASGTGRHDTQYF. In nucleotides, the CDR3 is TGTGCCACCAGTGCGTCCGGGACAGGGAGGCACGATACGCAGTATTTT.

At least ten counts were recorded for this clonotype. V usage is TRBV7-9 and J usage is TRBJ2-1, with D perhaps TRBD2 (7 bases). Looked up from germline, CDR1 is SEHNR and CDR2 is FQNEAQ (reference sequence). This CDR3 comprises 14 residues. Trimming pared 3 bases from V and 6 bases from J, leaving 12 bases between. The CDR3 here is CASSFPGGRNEQFF. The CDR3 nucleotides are TGTGCCAGCAGCTTCCCCGGGGGGCGCAATGAGCAGTTCTTC.

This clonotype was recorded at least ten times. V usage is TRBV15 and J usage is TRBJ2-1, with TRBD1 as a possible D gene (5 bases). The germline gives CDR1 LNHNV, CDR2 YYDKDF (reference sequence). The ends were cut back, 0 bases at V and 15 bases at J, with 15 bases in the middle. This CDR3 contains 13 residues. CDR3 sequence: CATSRDRAIDLFF. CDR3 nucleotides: TGTGCCACCAGCAGAGACAGGGCAATTGATTTGTTCTTC. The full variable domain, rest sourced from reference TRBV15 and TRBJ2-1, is DAMVIQNPRYQVTQFGKPVTLSCSQTLNHNVMYWYQQKSSQAPKLLFHYYDKDFNNEADTPDNFQSRRPNTSFCFLDIRSPGLGDTAMYLCATSRDRAIDLFFGPGTRLTVL.

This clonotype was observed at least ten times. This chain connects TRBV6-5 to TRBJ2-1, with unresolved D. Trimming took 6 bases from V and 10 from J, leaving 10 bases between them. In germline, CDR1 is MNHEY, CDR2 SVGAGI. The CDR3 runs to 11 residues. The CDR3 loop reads CASRLQDEQFF. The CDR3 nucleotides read TGTGCCAGCAGACTACAAGACGAGCAGTTCTTC.

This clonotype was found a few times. The chain's CDR3 is CAISTSLAGAKNIQYF. As DNA, the CDR3 is TGTGCCATCAGTACTTCTCTAGCGGGAGCCAAAAACATTCAGTACTTC. V and J are TRBV10-3 and TRBJ2-4; 8 bases fit TRBD2. This CDR3 has 16 residues. CDR1 and CDR2 from the germline V gene are ENHRY and SYGVKD. After removal of 5 bases from V and 0 bases from J, the junction contained 6 bases not matched to a gene.

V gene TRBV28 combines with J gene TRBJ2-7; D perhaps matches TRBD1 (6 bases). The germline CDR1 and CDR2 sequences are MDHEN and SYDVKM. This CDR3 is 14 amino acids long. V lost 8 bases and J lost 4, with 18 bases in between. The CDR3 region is CASFGQPRGYEQYF. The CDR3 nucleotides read TGTGCCAGCTTTGGGCAGCCGAGGGGGTACGAGCAGTACTTC.

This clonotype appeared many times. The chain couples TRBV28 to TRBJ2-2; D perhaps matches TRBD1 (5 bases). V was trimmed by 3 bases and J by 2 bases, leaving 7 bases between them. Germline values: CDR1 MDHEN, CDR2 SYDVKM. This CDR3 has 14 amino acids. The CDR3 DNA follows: TGTGCCAGCAGTTTTGACAGCAACACCGGGGAGCTGTTTTTT. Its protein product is CASSFDSNTGELFF.

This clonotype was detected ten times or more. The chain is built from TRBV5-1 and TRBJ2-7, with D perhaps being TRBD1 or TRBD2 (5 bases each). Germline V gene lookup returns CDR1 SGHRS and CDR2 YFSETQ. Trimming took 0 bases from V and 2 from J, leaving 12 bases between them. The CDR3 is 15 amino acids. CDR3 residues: CASSLGDEVAYEQYF. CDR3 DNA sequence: TGCGCCAGCAGCTTGGGGGACGAAGTCGCCTACGAGCAGTACTTC. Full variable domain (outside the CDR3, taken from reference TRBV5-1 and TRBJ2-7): KAGVTQTPRYLIKTRGQQVTLSCSPISGHRSVSWYQQTPGQGLQFLFEYFSETQRNKGNFPGRFSGRQFSNSRSEMNVSTLELGDSALYLCASSLGDEVAYEQYFGPGTRLTVT.

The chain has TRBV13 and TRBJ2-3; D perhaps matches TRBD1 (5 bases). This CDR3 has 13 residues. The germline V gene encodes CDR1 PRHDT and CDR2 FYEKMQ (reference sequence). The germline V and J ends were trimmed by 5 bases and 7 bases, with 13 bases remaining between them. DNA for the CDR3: TGTGCCAGCAGCGCGAGTCAGGGTAATACGCAGTATTTT. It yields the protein CASSASQGNTQYF.

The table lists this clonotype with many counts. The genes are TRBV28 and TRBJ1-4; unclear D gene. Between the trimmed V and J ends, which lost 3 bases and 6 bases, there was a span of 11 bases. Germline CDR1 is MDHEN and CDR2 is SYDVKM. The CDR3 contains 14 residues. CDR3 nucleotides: TGTGCCAGCAGTTTGGGCTACCTTCATGAAAAACTGTTTTTT. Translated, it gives CASSLGYLHEKLFF.

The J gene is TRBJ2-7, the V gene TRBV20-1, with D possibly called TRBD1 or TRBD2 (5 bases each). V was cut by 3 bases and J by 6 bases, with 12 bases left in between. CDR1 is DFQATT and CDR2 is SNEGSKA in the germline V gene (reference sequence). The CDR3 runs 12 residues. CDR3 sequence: CSASQGRIEQYF. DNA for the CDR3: TGCAGTGCTAGTCAGGGACGCATCGAGCAGTACTTC.